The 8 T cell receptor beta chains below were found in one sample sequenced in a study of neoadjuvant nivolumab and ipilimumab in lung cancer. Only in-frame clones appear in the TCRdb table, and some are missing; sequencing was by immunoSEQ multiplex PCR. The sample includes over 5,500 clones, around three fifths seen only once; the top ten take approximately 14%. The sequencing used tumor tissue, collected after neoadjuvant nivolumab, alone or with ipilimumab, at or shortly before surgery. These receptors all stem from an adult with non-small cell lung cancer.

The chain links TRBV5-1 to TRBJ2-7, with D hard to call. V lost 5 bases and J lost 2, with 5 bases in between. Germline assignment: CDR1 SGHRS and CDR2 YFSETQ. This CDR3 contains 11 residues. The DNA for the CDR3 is TGCGCCAGCAGATACGCCTACGAGCAGTACTTC. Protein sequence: CASRYAYEQYF.

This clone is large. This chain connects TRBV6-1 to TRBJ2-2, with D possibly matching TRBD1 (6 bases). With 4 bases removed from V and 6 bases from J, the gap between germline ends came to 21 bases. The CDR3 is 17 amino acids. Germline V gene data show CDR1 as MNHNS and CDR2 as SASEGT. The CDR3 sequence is CASSAEGGSSRSGELFF. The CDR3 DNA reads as TGTGCCAGCAGTGCGGAAGGGGGATCGAGCCGATCCGGGGAGCTGTTTTTT.

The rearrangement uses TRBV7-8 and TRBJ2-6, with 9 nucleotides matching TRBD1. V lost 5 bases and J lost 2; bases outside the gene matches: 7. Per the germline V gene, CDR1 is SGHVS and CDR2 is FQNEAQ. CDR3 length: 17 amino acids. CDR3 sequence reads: CASSMGQGGAGANVLTF. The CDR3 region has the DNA TGTGCCAGCAGCATGGGACAGGGAGGTGCTGGGGCCAACGTCCTGACTTTC.

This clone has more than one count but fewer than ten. The CDR3 DNA sequence: TGTGCCTGGAGTGTAGGCGGTAAAGACTACGAGCAGTACTTC. Translation: CAWSVGGKDYEQYF. The rearrangement links TRBV30 to TRBJ2-7; D gene unclear. Germline values: CDR1 GTSNPN, CDR2 SVGIG (reference sequence). Trimming took off 0 bases at V and 3 bases at J, with 12 bases between the two ends. The CDR3 sequence is 14 residues long.

The CDR3 bases are TGTGCCAGCAGTGAAGGGGTGATAGCGCAGGGAACAGATACGCAGTATTTT. This codes for CASSEGVIAQGTDTQYF. This sequence joins TRBV6-1 and TRBJ2-3, with D possibly being TRBD1 or TRBD2 (5 bases each). This CDR3 spans 17 amino acids. Between the trimmed V and J ends, which lost 1 base and 3 bases, there was a span of 17 bases. Germline values: CDR1 MNHNS, CDR2 SASEGT.

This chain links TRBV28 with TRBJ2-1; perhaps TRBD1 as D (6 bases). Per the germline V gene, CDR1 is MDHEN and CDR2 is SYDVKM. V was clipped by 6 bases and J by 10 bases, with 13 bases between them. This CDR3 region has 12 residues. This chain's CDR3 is CASSQQGGEQFF. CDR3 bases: TGTGCCAGCAGCCAACAGGGCGGGGAGCAGTTCTTC.

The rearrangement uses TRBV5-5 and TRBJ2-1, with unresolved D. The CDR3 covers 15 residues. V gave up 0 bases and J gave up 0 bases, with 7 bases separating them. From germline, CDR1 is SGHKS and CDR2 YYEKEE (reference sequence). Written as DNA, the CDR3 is TGTGCCAGCAGCTTGGAGGGAAACTCCTACAATGAGCAGTTCTTC. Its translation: CASSLEGNSYNEQFF.

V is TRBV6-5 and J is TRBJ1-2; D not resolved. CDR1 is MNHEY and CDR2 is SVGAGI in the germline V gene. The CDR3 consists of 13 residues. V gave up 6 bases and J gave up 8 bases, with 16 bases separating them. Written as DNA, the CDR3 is TGTGCCAGCAGCTCCGGGATCGCGGGGGGCTACACCTTC. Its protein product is CASSSGIAGGYTF.